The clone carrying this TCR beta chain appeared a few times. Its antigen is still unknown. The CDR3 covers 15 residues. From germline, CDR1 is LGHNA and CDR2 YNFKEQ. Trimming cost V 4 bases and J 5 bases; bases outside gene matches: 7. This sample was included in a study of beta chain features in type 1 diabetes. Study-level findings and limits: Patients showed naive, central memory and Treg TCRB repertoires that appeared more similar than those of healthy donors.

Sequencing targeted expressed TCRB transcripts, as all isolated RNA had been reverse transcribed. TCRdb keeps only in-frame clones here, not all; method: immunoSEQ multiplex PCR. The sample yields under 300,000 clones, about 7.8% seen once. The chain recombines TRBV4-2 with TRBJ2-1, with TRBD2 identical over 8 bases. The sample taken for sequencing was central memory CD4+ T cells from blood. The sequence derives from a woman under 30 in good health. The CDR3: CASSRYILADNEQFF. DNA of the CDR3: TGTGCCAGCAGCCGATACATACTAGCGGACAATGAGCAGTTCTTC.